A selection of T cell receptor beta chains follows, all from one sample in a study of PD-1 blockade in classical Hodgkin lymphoma. Sequencing was performed with immunoSEQ multiplex PCR; in TCRdb, only in-frame clones are kept and a portion is missing. The sample records 13,000 to 15,000 clones, around 80% being singletons. Source: peripheral blood mononuclear cells (PBMCs), taken before the second cycle of nivolumab. These TCRs come from a human donor with classical Hodgkin lymphoma. Both conserved end residues are part of each CDR3. Each record gives: V gene, D gene, clone size, J gene, CDR3 DNA, CDR3 protein. D genes are given only for firm matches. The listing skips clone size in some rows; elsewhere it reads once, few, many or a size class.

v_gene: TRBV14
d_gene: -
abundance: -
j_gene: TRBJ2-3
CDR3nt: TGTGCCAGCAGCCAAGAGGGCCCTACGCAGTATTTT
CDR3aa: CASSQEGPTQYF

v_gene: TRBV7-3
d_gene: -
abundance: -
j_gene: TRBJ1-2
CDR3nt: TGTGCCAGCAGCTCTAACGCTAACTATGGCTACACCTTC
CDR3aa: CASSSNANYGYTF

v_gene: TRBV19
d_gene: -
abundance: -
j_gene: TRBJ2-7
CDR3nt: TGTGCCAGTAGTGTCAGAAGTCCCTCCTACGAGCAGTACTTC
CDR3aa: CASSVRSPSYEQYF

v_gene: TRBV18
d_gene: -
abundance: -
j_gene: TRBJ2-1
CDR3nt: TGTGCCAGCTCACCACCCCAGCGCCCCTACAATGAGCAGTTCTTC
CDR3aa: CASSPPQRPYNEQFF

v_gene: TRBV4-1
d_gene: -
abundance: -
j_gene: TRBJ1-4
CDR3nt: TGCGCCAGCAGCCTATCCAGGGCCATCTCAACTAATGAAAAACTGTTTTTT
CDR3aa: CASSLSRAISTNEKLFF

v_gene: TRBV14
d_gene: -
abundance: -
j_gene: TRBJ1-2
CDR3nt: TGTGCCAGCAGCCAATTCCATCCCACAGGGAAATCTGATGGCTACACCTTC
CDR3aa: CASSQFHPTGKSDGYTF

v_gene: TRBV19
d_gene: -
abundance: -
j_gene: TRBJ2-2
CDR3nt: TGTGCCAGTACGCCGGAAACCGGGGAGCTGTTTTTT
CDR3aa: CASTPETGELFF

v_gene: TRBV4-3
d_gene: TRBD1
abundance: few
j_gene: TRBJ2-3
CDR3nt: TGCGCCAGCAGCCCAGGGAGGAAGGGACAGGGGGCGAGGGGGGATACGCAGTATTTT
CDR3aa: CASSPGRKGQGARGDTQYF

v_gene: TRBV7-6
d_gene: -
abundance: -
j_gene: TRBJ1-2
CDR3nt: TGTGCCAGCAGCTTATGGGAGGGGGGCTATGGCTACACCTTC
CDR3aa: CASSLWEGGYGYTF

v_gene: TRBV28
d_gene: -
abundance: -
j_gene: TRBJ1-4
CDR3nt: TGTGCCAGCAGTTTAGGGAGGGAAGAAAAACTGTTTTTT
CDR3aa: CASSLGREEKLFF

v_gene: TRBV18
d_gene: TRBD1
abundance: few
j_gene: TRBJ1-1
CDR3nt: TGTGCCAGCTCACGCGGACAGGGTGAAGCTTTCTTT
CDR3aa: CASSRGQGEAFF

v_gene: TRBV5-5
d_gene: -
abundance: -
j_gene: TRBJ2-7
CDR3nt: TGTGCCAGCAGCCCCTGGCAGGGGGGCACCTACGAGCAGTACTTC
CDR3aa: CASSPWQGGTYEQYF

v_gene: TRBV5-6
d_gene: -
abundance: -
j_gene: TRBJ1-6
CDR3nt: TGTGCCAGCAGCTTACTTGCTGGCACCTCTCGGAATTCACCCCTCCACTTT
CDR3aa: CASSLLAGTSRNSPLHF

v_gene: TRBV7-9
d_gene: TRBD1
abundance: -
j_gene: TRBJ1-5
CDR3nt: TGTGCCAGCAGCTTAGGACAGGGTGGCCAGCCCCAGCATTTT
CDR3aa: CASSLGQGGQPQHF

v_gene: TRBV27
d_gene: -
abundance: -
j_gene: TRBJ2-7
CDR3nt: TGTGCCAGCACAGACAGCTACGAGCAGTACTTC
CDR3aa: CASTDSYEQYF

v_gene: TRBV25-1
d_gene: -
abundance: -
j_gene: TRBJ2-3
CDR3nt: TGTGCCAGCACTGCCAGCCGCACAGATACGCAGTATTTT
CDR3aa: CASTASRTDTQYF

v_gene: TRBV28
d_gene: -
abundance: -
j_gene: TRBJ2-2
CDR3nt: TGTGCCAGCAGTCGGGCCCGGCGAACCGGGGAGCTGTTTTTT
CDR3aa: CASSRARRTGELFF

v_gene: TRBV7-2
d_gene: -
abundance: -
j_gene: TRBJ1-1
CDR3nt: TGTGCCAGCAGTTTAGGGTCCATGAACACTGAAGCTTTCTTT
CDR3aa: CASSLGSMNTEAFF

v_gene: TRBV18
d_gene: -
abundance: -
j_gene: TRBJ1-1
CDR3nt: TGTGCCAGCTCACCACCGAACAGGGCCATGAACACTGAAGCTTTCTTT
CDR3aa: CASSPPNRAMNTEAFF

v_gene: TRBV15
d_gene: -
abundance: -
j_gene: TRBJ1-2
CDR3nt: TGTGCCACCAGCAGAGATTGGGGGGCCATCACCTTC
CDR3aa: CATSRDWGAITF

v_gene: TRBV9
d_gene: -
abundance: -
j_gene: TRBJ1-2
CDR3nt: TGTGCCAGCAGCTTGAGGGACGGACCTTATGGCTACACCTTC
CDR3aa: CASSLRDGPYGYTF

v_gene: TRBV5-1
d_gene: -
abundance: -
j_gene: TRBJ1-1
CDR3nt: TGCGCCAGCAGCCCCGTGCCCGGGACGGACACTGAAGCTTTCTTT
CDR3aa: CASSPVPGTDTEAFF